This TCR beta chain was recovered during a study of identifying expanded T cells in peripheral blood. The method was immunoSEQ multiplex PCR; TCRdb's version includes in-frame clones alone and lacks a portion of them. Here the sample spans some 91,000 clones, about 87% being singletons. The CDR3 is 13 residues long. V shed 6 bases, J shed 1 base, and the junction held 2 bases outside the gene matches. Germline V gene data show CDR1 as MNHNY and CDR2 as SVGAGI (reference sequence). V and J are TRBV6-6 and TRBJ2-7, with TRBD2 matching 8 bases. The sequence was obtained from a person aged 18 to 70 in good health. Sequences were obtained from blood. The CDR3 nucleotides read TGTGCCAGCAGCGGCGGGGGGTCCTACGAGCAGTACTTC. Its protein is CASSGGGSYEQYF.